The 8 T cell receptor beta chains reported below all come from one sample, sequenced in a study of beta chain features in type 1 diabetes. No antigen is known for these receptors. General observations from the study: Shorter TCRB CDR3s, moderately but significantly so, were found in Type 1 diabetes patients in all four CD4+ subsets.

Isolated RNA was reverse transcribed in full, so expressed TCRB transcripts were sequenced. The assay was immunoSEQ multiplex PCR, and TCRdb's table has in-frame clones only and misses some. Counted here are 300,000 or so clones, approximately 9.9% occurring once; the ten biggest clones make up 1%. The sample was central memory CD4+ T cells from blood. The origin of the receptors is a man aged 30-40 years with type 1 diabetes.

This clone showed up many times. V is TRBV5-4 and J is TRBJ2-3, with D possibly matching TRBD1 (6 bases). The germline V gene has CDR1 SGHNT and CDR2 YYREEE (reference sequence). V shed 9 bases and J shed 2 bases, with 16 bases lying between them. The CDR3 is 14 residues long. CDR3 nucleotide sequence: TGTGCCACCCAGGGGCGGATCGACACAGATACGCAGTATTTT. It translates to CATQGRIDTDTQYF.

The V gene is TRBV11-2, the J gene TRBJ2-7, with a possible D match to TRBD1 (6 bases). The CDR3 is 12 residues long. Germline V CDR1 and CDR2: SGHAT, FQNNGV. The V gene lost 8 bases and the J gene lost 5 bases, with 13 bases spanning the gap. The CDR3 nucleotides are TGTGCCAGCTCTTACGAGGGGGACGAGCAGTACTTC. Amino acid sequence: CASSYEGDEQYF.

The chain carries TRBV10-3 and TRBJ2-1, with TRBD1 matching over 7 bases. Germline V CDR1 and CDR2: ENHRY, SYGVKD. The junction had 8 bases not matched to a gene; V was cut back by 2 bases and J by 7 bases. CDR3 length: 15 residues. The CDR3 region has the DNA TGTGCCATCAGTGAGAGGAGTTCAGGGGGTAATGAGCAGTTCTTC. Translation gives CAISERSSGGNEQFF.

Only a few counts were recorded for this clone. V is TRBV5-1 and J is TRBJ1-4; 8 bases match TRBD1. The CDR3 has 14 amino acids. The V segment lost 4 bases and the J segment 4 bases; nucleotides outside the gene matches: 3. CDR1 is SGHRS and CDR2 is YFSETQ in the germline V gene. The CDR3: CASSMDRVNEKLFF. DNA for the CDR3: TGCGCCAGCAGCATGGACAGGGTTAATGAAAAACTGTTTTTT. Looking up the rest from reference TRBV5-1 and TRBJ1-4 gives the full variable domain: KAGVTQTPRYLIKTRGQQVTLSCSPISGHRSVSWYQQTPGQGLQFLFEYFSETQRNKGNFPGRFSGRQFSNSRSEMNVSTLELGDSALYLCASSMDRVNEKLFFGSGTQLSVL.

This clone was found a few times. The gene calls are TRBV7-9 and TRBJ1-1, with D unresolved. Looked up from germline, CDR1 is SEHNR and CDR2 is FQNEAQ (reference sequence). V lost 0 bases and J 8 bases, leaving 13 bases between the germline ends. This CDR3 region has 14 residues. CDR3 DNA sequence: TGTGCCAGCAGCTTAGCGCTGCAGGTTGAAGAAGCTTTCTTT. It encodes CASSLALQVEEAFF.

This clone was detected a few times. CDR3 nucleotide sequence: TGTGCCAGCAGCTCGGGACCGAATGAAGAGACCCAGTACTTC. This encodes CASSSGPNEETQYF. The V and J genes are TRBV7-2 and TRBJ2-5; possibly TRBD1 or TRBD2 for D (5 bases each). V was trimmed by 4 bases and J by 3 bases, leaving 12 bases between them. There are 14 residues in the CDR3. CDR1 and CDR2 from the germline V gene are SGHTA and FQGNSA.

To note about this clone: Compared with germline, one end of the junction differs, possibly owing to a read error. This chain connects TRBV7-7 to TRBJ2-1; 8 bases are a match to TRBD2. The V gene's germline CDR1 is SSHAT and CDR2 FNYEAQ (reference sequence). This CDR3 is built from 16 residues. The CDR3 protein is CASSLEAPSGYNEQFF. CDR3 DNA: TGTGCTAGCAGCTTAGAAGCCCCTAGCGGGTACAATGAGCAGTTCTTC.

The chain couples TRBV30 to TRBJ1-2; no definite D call. The germline gives CDR1 GTSNPN, CDR2 SVGIG (reference sequence). The CDR3 consists of 11 residues. Trimming shortened V by 2 bases and J by 8 bases, and 9 bases separated the two germline ends. CDR3 nucleotide sequence: TGTGCCTGGAGTCGAAGATTGGGCTACACCTTC. Translated, it gives CAWSRRLGYTF.